These T cell receptor beta chains were read from a single sample in a study of identical twins. Using its own MiXCR run on the 5' RACE reads, TCRdb lists one record per CDR3 protein. This table holds around 95,000 distinct CDR3 sequences, less than 6.5% found once. Sequences were obtained from memory T cells sorted from blood. All receptors come from a woman aged 45-65 years in good health. The CDR3 runs from the conserved cysteine through the conserved F or W. D genes are given only for firm matches. Only part of the rows carry a size: once, few, many, or a class if the clone is expanded.

TRBJ1-2,TRBV6-6,-,12,-,CASSYGQDGYTF,TGTGCCAGCAGTTACGGCCAGGATGGCTACACCTTC
TRBJ2-1,TRBV12-3/TRBV12-4,TRBD1,19,many,CASSPPRGSGTGGFNEQFF,TGTGCCAGCAGTCCACCCAGAGGGTCCGGGACAGGGGGTTTTAATGAGCAGTTCTTC
TRBJ1-2,TRBV5-5,TRBD1,17,many,CASSHTVPGQRNYGYTF,TGTGCCAGCAGTCATACCGTACCGGGACAGCGTAACTATGGCTACACCTTC
TRBJ2-2,TRBV2,TRBD2,16,many,CASGERLAGEGGELFF,TGTGCCAGCGGGGAACGACTAGCGGGAGAGGGGGGGGAGCTGTTTTTT
TRBJ1-6,TRBV12-3/TRBV12-4,TRBD1,15,many,CASRMTGPYNSPLHF,TGTGCCAGCAGGATGACAGGGCCCTATAATTCACCCCTCCACTTT
TRBJ1-1,TRBV20-1,TRBD1,12,few,CSARARGLGAFF,TGCAGTGCTAGAGCCAGGGGGCTTGGAGCTTTCTTT
TRBJ1-6,TRBV6-5,-,15,-,CAPSIDRTPNSPLHF,TGTGCCCCCTCCATCGACCGGACGCCTAATTCACCCCTCCACTTT
TRBJ2-5,TRBV12-5,TRBD2,18,few,CASGPGLAGETYQETQYF,TGTGCTAGTGGTCCGGGACTAGCGGGAGAGACGTACCAAGAGACCCAGTACTTC
TRBJ1-5,TRBV10-2,TRBD1,18,few,CASSEWGRGTGSNQPQHF,TGCGCCAGCAGTGAGTGGGGCAGGGGGACAGGGAGCAATCAGCCCCAGCATTTT
TRBJ2-7,TRBV20-1,TRBD2,13,many,CSARPSGRDEQYF,TGCAGTGCTAGACCTAGCGGGAGGGACGAGCAGTACTTC
TRBJ1-2,TRBV12-5,-,16,many,CASGLVLGRLGYGYTF,TGTGCTAGTGGTTTGGTATTGGGCCGTTTGGGCTATGGCTACACCTTC
TRBJ1-1,TRBV29-1,-,12,many,CSVDHRGTEAFF,TGCAGCGTCGATCATAGGGGGACTGAAGCTTTCTTT
TRBJ1-1,TRBV10-2,TRBD1,14,many,CASRQGALGAEAFF,TGCGCCAGCAGACAGGGGGCCTTAGGGGCTGAAGCTTTCTTT
TRBJ1-3,TRBV5-1,-,14,many,CASSPAASRNTIYF,TGCGCCAGCAGCCCGGCGGCTAGCAGAAACACCATATATTTT
TRBJ1-3,TRBV4-1,-,16,many,CASSQVARRRENTIYF,TGCGCCAGCAGCCAAGTGGCCCGGCGACGTGAAAACACCATATATTTT
TRBJ1-1,TRBV10-2,-,17,many,CASRSYLDSPSGTEAFF,TGCGCCAGCAGGAGTTACCTGGACAGCCCGAGTGGGACTGAAGCTTTCTTT
TRBJ1-1,TRBV5-1,TRBD1,15,many,CASSWGTGGATEAFF,TGCGCCAGCAGCTGGGGGACAGGGGGAGCCACTGAAGCTTTCTTT
TRBJ2-1,TRBV6-5,-,13,many,CASKYGHGNEQFF,TGTGCCAGCAAATACGGTCACGGGAATGAGCAGTTCTTC
TRBJ2-7,TRBV3-1,-,15,many,CASSQRGASSYEQYF,TGTGCCAGCAGCCAGCGGGGTGCCAGCTCCTACGAGCAGTACTTC
TRBJ2-3,TRBV19,TRBD2,15,many,CASSMGGSSTDTQYF,TGTGCCAGTAGTATGGGCGGGAGTAGCACAGATACGCAGTATTTT
TRBJ2-1,TRBV11-3,-,14,few,CASSVPPSRGRQFF,TGTGCCAGCAGCGTCCCTCCTAGCCGGGGACGGCAGTTCTTC
TRBJ1-2,TRBV12-3/TRBV12-4,-,14,many,CASSHLRGDHGYTF,TGTGCCAGCAGTCACCTCAGGGGCGATCATGGCTACACCTTC
TRBJ2-3,TRBV29-1,-,11,many,CSVENADTQYF,TGCAGCGTGGAGAATGCAGATACGCAGTATTTT
TRBJ2-3,TRBV4-1,-,13,many,CASSLKGGYTQYF,TGCGCCAGCAGCCTCAAAGGAGGTTATACGCAGTATTTT
TRBJ1-1,TRBV4-1,-,12,many,CASSRGQGEAFF,TGCGCCAGCAGCCGCGGGCAGGGGGAAGCTTTCTTT
TRBJ2-1,TRBV2,TRBD2,14,many,CASSVIAGANEQFF,TGTGCCAGCAGTGTTATAGCGGGAGCAAATGAGCAGTTCTTC
TRBJ2-1,TRBV14,TRBD2,17,few,CASSYVPGLASYNEQFF,TGTGCCAGCAGCTATGTCCCGGGACTAGCCTCCTACAATGAGCAGTTCTTC